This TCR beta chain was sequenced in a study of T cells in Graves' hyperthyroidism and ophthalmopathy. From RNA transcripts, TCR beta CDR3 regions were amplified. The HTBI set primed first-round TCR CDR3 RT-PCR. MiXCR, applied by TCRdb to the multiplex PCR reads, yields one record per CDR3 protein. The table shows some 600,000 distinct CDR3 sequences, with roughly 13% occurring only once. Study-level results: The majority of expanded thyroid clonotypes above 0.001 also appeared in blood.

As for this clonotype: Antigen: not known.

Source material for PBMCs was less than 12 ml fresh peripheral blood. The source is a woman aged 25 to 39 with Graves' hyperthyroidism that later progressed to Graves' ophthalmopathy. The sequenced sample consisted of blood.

CDR3 loop: CASGLATGTRTDTQYF. The CDR3 DNA sequence: TGTGCTAGTGGTTTGGCTACCGGGACTAGAACAGATACGCAGTATTTT. V usage is TRBV12-5 and J usage is TRBJ2-3, with TRBD2 matching over 8 bases. The CDR3 totals 16 residues. The ends lost 1 base at V and 3 bases at J; junction bases unmatched: 6. The germline V gene has CDR1 LGHNT and CDR2 FRNRAP.